The rows below give T cell receptor beta chains drawn from one sample of a study of blood T cell repertoires in COVID-19. Produced via immunoSEQ multiplex PCR; TCRdb's table is partial and in-frame only. In the table there are about 250,000 clones, 86% of which are singletons. Sequencing was carried out using peripheral blood. The receptors originated from a woman at least 80 years old with COVID-19, enrolled during active disease. Each CDR3 is given with its conserved first and last residue. A D gene is named only where the DNA matches it firmly. Expanded clones get a size class; other rows say once, few or many, or leave the size out.

.	TRBJ1-5	TRBV4-2	.	TGTGCCAGCAGCCAAGATCCTGGTAACAGTCAGCCCCAGCATTTT	CASSQDPGNSQPQHF
.	TRBJ2-1	TRBV7-3	.	TGTGCCAGCAGCTTAAAGGTCGGCGGCTGGCAGTTCTTC	CASSLKVGGWQFF
few	TRBJ1-3	TRBV6-6	TRBD1	TGTGCCAGCAGTTACCGACAGGGGGTCAGGGGAAACACCATATATTTT	CASSYRQGVRGNTIYF
.	TRBJ1-1	TRBV3-1/TRBV3-2	.	TGTGCCAGCAGCTGCTCCACAGAGAACACTGAAGCTTTCTTT	CASSCSTENTEAFF
once	TRBJ2-3	TRBV19	TRBD1	TGTGCCAGTAGTATCACAGGGGGCTTCACAGATACGCAGTATTTT	CASSITGGFTDTQYF
.	TRBJ2-6	TRBV7-2	.	TGTGCCAGCAGCTTAGGAGCGGGTGCTGGGGCCAACGTCCTGACTTTC	CASSLGAGAGANVLTF
.	TRBJ2-1	TRBV5-1	.	TGCGCCAGCAGCCTACTAAGCTCCTACAATGAGCAGTTCTTC	CASSLLSSYNEQFF
.	TRBJ1-5	TRBV10-2	.	TGCGCCAGCAGTGAGGGCGGGCGGTCTGACAATCAGCCCCAGCATTTT	CASSEGGRSDNQPQHF
.	TRBJ1-2	TRBV9	TRBD1	TGTGCCAGCAGCGCGCACTGGGACAGGGGGTATGGCTACACCTTC	CASSAHWDRGYGYTF
.	TRBJ2-5	TRBV2	.	TGTGCCAGTCTGGGCCGAGAGACCCAGTACTTC	CASLGRETQYF
once	TRBJ1-2	TRBV14	.	TGTGCCAGCAGCCAAGTGTTAGATCCACTAAGGGGCTACACCTTC	CASSQVLDPLRGYTF
.	TRBJ1-4	TRBV24-1	TRBD1	TGTGCCACCAGTGATCAGGGGACAGAAGGCCAAAATGAAAAACTGTTTTTT	CATSDQGTEGQNEKLFF
.	TRBJ1-3	TRBV2	.	TGTGCCAGCAGTGATCGTAGAAACACCATATATTTT	CASSDRRNTIYF
.	TRBJ1-6	TRBV6-2/TRBV6-3	TRBD1	TGTGCCAGCAGTCCCACGGACAGGGGTCGAAATTCACCCCTCCACTTT	CASSPTDRGRNSPLHF
.	TRBJ1-3	TRBV5-6	.	TGTGCCAGTGGACGGGAGGGTGTTAGAGGAAACACCATATATTTT	CASGREGVRGNTIYF
.	TRBJ2-5	TRBV4-2	TRBD2	TGTGCCAGCAGCCAAGGCCCTAGCGGGGGGCAAGAGACCCAGTACTTC	CASSQGPSGGQETQYF
.	TRBJ1-1	TRBV15	TRBD1	TGTGCCACCAGCAGGGGGACAGGCTCTATGAACACTGAAGCTTTCTTT	CATSRGTGSMNTEAFF
.	TRBJ2-1	TRBV9	.	TGTGCCAGCAGCGGAGCCACGGGTAATGAGCAGTTCTTC	CASSGATGNEQFF
.	TRBJ2-2	TRBV7-3	.	TGTGCCAGCAGCTTATTGGGGCAGGGGAACACCGGGGAGCTGTTTTTT	CASSLLGQGNTGELFF
.	TRBJ1-6	TRBV19	.	TGTGCCAGTAGTATAGGCGACATGGGACCCCTCCACTTT	CASSIGDMGPLHF
.	TRBJ1-2	TRBV5-1	TRBD1	TGCGCCAGCAGCTCCGGGACAGGGGTCTATGGCTACACCTTC	CASSSGTGVYGYTF
few	TRBJ1-2	TRBV6-5	.	TGTGCCAGCAGTTCGAGGAGCCTACTCTATGGCTACACCTTC	CASSSRSLLYGYTF
once	TRBJ1-3	TRBV19	.	TGTGCTGAGGGCACCAGTTTTGGAAACACCATATATTTT	CAEGTSFGNTIYF
.	TRBJ1-4	TRBV18	.	TGTGCCAGCTCACCCCCACAGGGAAATGGTGAAAAACTGTTTTTT	CASSPPQGNGEKLFF
few	TRBJ1-2	TRBV18	TRBD1	TGTGCCAGCTCGAGGGGGACAGAGCCCTATGGCTACACCTTC	CASSRGTEPYGYTF
.	TRBJ2-7	TRBV27	.	TGTGCCAGCAGTTCCTTCGCTACAGGGATCTCCTACGAGCAGTACTTC	CASSSFATGISYEQYF
.	TRBJ1-2	TRBV6-4	.	TGTGCCAGCAGCGGGACTGGGAACTATGGCTACACCTTC	CASSGTGNYGYTF
.	TRBJ2-2	TRBV28	.	TGTGCCAGCAGTTTAATTATCTCAGGGGGGCTACGGACCGGGGAGCTGTTTTTT	CASSLIISGGLRTGELFF
.	TRBJ1-5	TRBV28	TRBD1	TGTGCCAGCAGTTTAAGGGGGCGGGCCCAGCATTTT	CASSLRGRAQHF
.	TRBJ1-1	TRBV3-1/TRBV3-2	TRBD1	TGTGCCAGCAGCGAAATTACTGGGACAGGCACTGAAGCTTTCTTT	CASSEITGTGTEAFF
.	TRBJ1-2	TRBV15	.	TGTGCCACCAGCAGAGCTCCGGGCGGACTGGGCTATGGCTACACCTTC	CATSRAPGGLGYGYTF
.	TRBJ1-3	TRBV6-6	TRBD1	TGTGCCAGCAGTATCGGACAGGCTGGAAACACCATATATTTT	CASSIGQAGNTIYF
.	TRBJ2-2	TRBV2	.	TGTGCCAGCAGTGAATACGTAGCCGGGGAGCTGTTTTTT	CASSEYVAGELFF
.	TRBJ1-6	TRBV27	.	TGTGCCAGCAGTTTCCGGCCGGTGGAGTATTCACCCCTCCACTTT	CASSFRPVEYSPLHF
.	TRBJ2-5	TRBV9	.	TGTGCCAGCTCCGGGACTCGCTCTCAAGAGACCCAGTACTTC	CASSGTRSQETQYF
.	TRBJ2-1	TRBV9	TRBD1	TGTGCCAGCAGCGTAGGTTTTGGGGACAGGGTTTACAATGAGCAGTTCTTC	CASSVGFGDRVYNEQFF